The clone carrying this T cell receptor (beta chain) has a count of ten or more. The antigen remains undetermined. The germline V gene has CDR1 SGHVS and CDR2 FQNEAQ. The CDR3 length is 14 residues. The ends were cut back, 0 bases at V and 5 bases at J, with 10 bases in the middle. Time point of the sample: persistent/refractory GD, antithyroid drugs over 5 years with positive TRAb. After RNA was extracted from PBMCs, the TCR library was made from it. The authors built TCR beta libraries using iRepertoire HTBI primers and Arm-PCR of CDR3 regions. MiXCR, applied by TCRdb to the multiplex PCR reads, yields one record per CDR3 protein. The sample has some 330,000 distinct CDR3 sequences; roughly 20% are singletons. This sample was included in a study of regulatory T cells in long-lasting Graves disease. Study in general: More than 5 years of antithyroid drugs with positive TSH receptor antibodies defined persistent Graves' disease. Overall study findings and caveats: Comparison showed that persistent patients shared more public clonotypes (roughly 2,700) than new patients (966).

The receptor's source is a woman aged 40 to 55 with Graves disease. The sequences come from peripheral blood mononuclear cells (PBMCs), collected when the disease was refractory, from a patient treated with antithyroid drugs. This chain uses TRBV7-8 with TRBJ2-5; D perhaps matches TRBD2 (5 bases). The CDR3 DNA reads TGTGCCAGCAGCTTAGCGTCAGCGGTCGAGACCCAGTACTTC. Translating gives CASSLASAVETQYF.